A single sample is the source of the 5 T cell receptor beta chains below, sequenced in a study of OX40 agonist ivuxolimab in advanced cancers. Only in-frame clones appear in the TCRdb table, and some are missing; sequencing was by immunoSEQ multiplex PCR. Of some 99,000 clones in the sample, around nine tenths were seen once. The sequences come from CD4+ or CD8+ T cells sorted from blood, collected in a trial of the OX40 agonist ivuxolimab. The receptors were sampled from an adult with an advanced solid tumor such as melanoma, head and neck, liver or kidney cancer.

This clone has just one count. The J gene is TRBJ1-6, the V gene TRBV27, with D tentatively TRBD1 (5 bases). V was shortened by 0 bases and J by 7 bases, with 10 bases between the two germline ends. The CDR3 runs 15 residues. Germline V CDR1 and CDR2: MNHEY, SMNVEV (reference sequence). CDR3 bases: TGTGCCAGCAGTTTATCCCGGCAGGGAAATTCACCCCTCCACTTT. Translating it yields CASSLSRQGNSPLHF.

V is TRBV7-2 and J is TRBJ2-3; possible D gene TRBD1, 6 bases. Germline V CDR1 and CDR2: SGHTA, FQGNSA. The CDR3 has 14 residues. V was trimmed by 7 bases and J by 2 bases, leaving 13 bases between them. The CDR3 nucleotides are TGTGCCAGCACCACTCGGACAGACACAGATACGCAGTATTTT. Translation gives CASTTRTDTDTQYF. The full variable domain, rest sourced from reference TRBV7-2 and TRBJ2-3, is GAGVSQSPSNKVTEKGKDVELRCDPISGHTALYWYRQSLGQGLEFLIYFQGNSAPDKSGLPSDRFSAERTGGSVSTLTIQRTQQEDSAVYLCASTTRTDTDTQYFGPGTRLTVL.

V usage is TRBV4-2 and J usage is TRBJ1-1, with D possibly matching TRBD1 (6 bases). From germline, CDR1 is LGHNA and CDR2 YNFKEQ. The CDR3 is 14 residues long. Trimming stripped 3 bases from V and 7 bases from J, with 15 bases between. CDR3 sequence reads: CASSQGRGNVEAFF. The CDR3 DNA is TGTGCCAGCAGCCAGGGCAGGGGCAATGTTGAAGCTTTCTTT.

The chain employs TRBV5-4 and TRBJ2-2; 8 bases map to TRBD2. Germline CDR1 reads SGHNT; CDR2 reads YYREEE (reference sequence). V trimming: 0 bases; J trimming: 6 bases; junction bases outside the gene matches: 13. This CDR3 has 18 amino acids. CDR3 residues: CASSLAGRGTVRSGELFF. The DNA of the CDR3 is TGTGCCAGCAGCTTGGCCGGGAGGGGGACGGTGCGGTCCGGGGAGCTGTTTTTT.

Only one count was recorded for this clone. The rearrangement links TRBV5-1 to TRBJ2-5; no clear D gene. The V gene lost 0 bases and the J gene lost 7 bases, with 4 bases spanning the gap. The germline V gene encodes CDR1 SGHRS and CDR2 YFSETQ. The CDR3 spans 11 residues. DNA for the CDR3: TGCGCCAGCAGCTTGGTCGGGACCCAGTACTTC. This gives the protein CASSLVGTQYF.